The 11 T cell receptor beta chains reported below all come from one sample, sequenced in a study of blood T cell repertoires in COVID-19. Libraries were prepared by immunoSEQ multiplex PCR; TCRdb keeps only in-frame clonotypes and omits some of them. The repertoire includes roughly 110,000 clones, 70% to 90% of them detected once, and 4.6% sits in the top ten. The sequenced sample was peripheral blood. The receptors stem from a woman between 50 and 59 years old with acute or convalescent COVID-19.

The chain combines TRBV6-5 with TRBJ2-7, with TRBD1 matching over 9 bases. V gave up 5 bases and J gave up 2 bases; unmatched junction bases: 4. The CDR3 totals 14 residues. Germline V lookup: CDR1 MNHEY, CDR2 SVGAGI. Here the CDR3 DNA reads TGTGCCAGCAGTAATGACAGGGGGACCTACGAGCAGTACTTC. This sequence encodes CASSNDRGTYEQYF.

The chain joins TRBV6-6 to TRBJ1-5, with 11 bases identical to TRBD1. Germline CDR1 reads MNHNY; CDR2 reads SVGAGI (reference sequence). The CDR3 has 17 amino acids. The junction had 6 bases not matched to a gene; V was cut back by 5 bases and J by 0 bases. CDR3 coding DNA: TGTGCCAGCAGTCGGGACAGGGGGTTCGTTAGCAATCAGCCCCAGCATTTT. This codes for CASSRDRGFVSNQPQHF.

Here the CDR3 reads CASSSGTGKFF. Written as DNA, the CDR3 is TGTGCCAGCAGTTCCGGGACAGGAAAGTTCTTC. The chain joins TRBV27 to TRBJ2-1, with 8 bases matching TRBD1. Germline CDR1 reads MNHEY; CDR2 reads SMNVEV (reference sequence). The length of the CDR3 is 11 residues. J gave up 14 bases and V 4 bases, and 4 bases lay outside the gene matches.

This chain connects TRBV5-6 to TRBJ2-3, with TRBD2 matching 8 bases. The CDR3 is 16 amino acids. The V gene end was trimmed by 1 base and the J gene end by 4 bases; junction bases not matched to a gene: 8. The germline V gene has CDR1 SGHDT and CDR2 YYEEEE. In DNA, the CDR3 is TGTGCCAGCAGCTTGCTGTTAGCGGGAATCGCAGATACGCAGTATTTT. Its translation is CASSLLLAGIADTQYF.

This rearrangement joins TRBV6-5 to TRBJ2-2; 8 nucleotides agree with TRBD2. The length of the CDR3 is 13 residues. In germline, CDR1 is MNHEY, CDR2 SVGAGI. Trimming removed 10 bases from V and 5 bases from J; junction bases left unmatched: 6. CDR3 DNA: TGTGCCACCCGGACTAGCAATACCGGGGAGCTGTTTTTT. This encodes CATRTSNTGELFF.

The J gene is TRBJ1-2, the V gene TRBV4-1, with a possible D match to TRBD1 (5 bases). Germline assignment: CDR1 MGHRA and CDR2 YSYEKL. The CDR3 totals 14 residues. V lost 1 base to trimming and J lost 9 bases, with 15 bases between them. CDR3 sequence: CASSQVSFDSRYTF. The DNA of the CDR3 is TGCGCCAGCAGCCAAGTTAGCTTCGACAGTCGCTACACCTTC.

This sequence joins TRBV7-3 and TRBJ1-1; TRBD1 agrees at 9 bases. V dropped 6 bases and J dropped 10; count of bases not matched to a gene: 12. CDR1 and CDR2 from the germline V gene are SGHTA and FQGTGA. The CDR3 spans 14 residues. CDR3 DNA: TGTGCCAGCAGTTTGTGGGGGACAGGGAGCCGAGCTTTCTTT. It yields the protein CASSLWGTGSRAFF.

The genes are TRBV30 and TRBJ2-5; 8 positions agree with TRBD2. Germline V gene lookup returns CDR1 GTSNPN and CDR2 SVGIG (reference sequence). This CDR3 is 15 amino acids long. V shed 0 bases and J 3 bases; nucleotides not matched to a gene: 6. The DNA for the CDR3 is TGTGCCTGGAGTGTACTGGCGGGGGGCAAAGAGACCCAGTACTTC. Protein product: CAWSVLAGGKETQYF.

V gene TRBV6-5 combines with J gene TRBJ2-2; 10 bases line up with TRBD2. The germline V gene has CDR1 MNHEY and CDR2 SVGAGI. This CDR3 is built from 13 residues. Trimming removed 8 bases from V and 7 bases from J; junction bases left unmatched: 4. CDR3 DNA: TGTGCCAGCGAGCGGGAGGGGGACGGGGAGCTGTTTTTT. As protein: CASEREGDGELFF.

The V call is TRBV12-1, the J call TRBJ1-2; the D call of TRBD1 is as the table states it, not checked on the DNA. TRBV12-1 constitutes a pseudogene. The CDR3 loop spans 16 amino acids. The CDR3 nucleotides are TGTGCCAGCACCCAAGAGGAGCCAGGGGGCAAATCTGGCTACACCTTC. Translating gives CASTQEEPGGKSGYTF.

This chain joins TRBV5-4 and TRBJ1-5; D ambiguous. V was pared by 2 bases and J by 0 bases, with 9 bases between. The CDR3 length is 15 residues. Germline-derived CDR1 and CDR2 are SGHNT and YYREEE (reference sequence). The CDR3 protein is CASSFDGNSNQPQHF. Here the CDR3 DNA reads TGTGCCAGCAGCTTTGACGGGAATAGCAATCAGCCCCAGCATTTT.